Presented here are 5 T cell receptor beta chains from one specimen sequenced in a study of blood T cell repertoires in COVID-19. Clones were sequenced by immunoSEQ multiplex PCR, and TCRdb holds only the in-frame ones, with some missing. The sample shows about 220,000 clones, roughly four fifths of them seen only once. Material for sequencing was peripheral blood. These receptors came from a woman aged 25 to 39 who had recovered from COVID-19.

The V and J genes are TRBV7-9 and TRBJ1-3; D remains unclear. V was pared by 4 bases and J by 0 bases, with 7 bases between. Germline V gives CDR1 SEHNR, CDR2 FQNEAQ (reference sequence). This CDR3 contains 14 residues. CDR3 sequence (DNA): TGTGCCAGCAGCTCTATCTTCTCTGGAAACACCATATATTTT. Its protein product is CASSSIFSGNTIYF.

This sequence joins TRBV2 and TRBJ1-1; D is ambiguous. The ends were cut back, 6 bases at V and 7 bases at J, with 12 bases in the middle. There are 12 residues in the CDR3. Germline V gene sequence: CDR1 SNHLY, CDR2 FYNNEI. CDR3 DNA: TGTGCCAGCAGCTTGGAGGGTATTGAAGCTTTCTTT. Residues: CASSLEGIEAFF.

J is TRBJ1-1 and V is TRBV9; D is unresolved. Germline-derived CDR1 and CDR2 are SGDLS and YYNGEE. V shed 2 bases and J shed 2 bases, with 13 bases lying between them. The CDR3 runs to 15 residues. The CDR3 is CASSVEHGVNTEAFF. The DNA for the CDR3 is TGTGCCAGCAGCGTCGAGCATGGAGTAAACACTGAAGCTTTCTTT.

The gene calls are TRBV5-6 and TRBJ2-1, with 12 bases lining up with TRBD2. Germline trimming cut 7 bases from V and 6 bases from J; bases unmatched to any gene: 11. Germline V gene data show CDR1 as SGHDT and CDR2 as YYEEEE. This CDR3 spans 16 amino acids. CDR3 residues: CASYSPGLAGSNEQFF. In DNA, the CDR3 is TGTGCCAGCTACAGCCCGGGACTAGCGGGCAGCAATGAGCAGTTCTTC.

The chain couples TRBV5-1 to TRBJ2-2; 13 positions match TRBD2. Trimming at V came to 4 bases and at J to 8 bases, leaving 17 bases not matched to a gene. The CDR3 has 19 amino acids. The V gene's germline CDR1 is SGHRS and CDR2 YFSETQ. CDR3 coding DNA: TGCGCCAGCAGCCTGTTGGGACTAGCGGGACACCAACAAGGTGGGGAGCTGTTTTTT. Its protein is CASSLLGLAGHQQGGELFF.